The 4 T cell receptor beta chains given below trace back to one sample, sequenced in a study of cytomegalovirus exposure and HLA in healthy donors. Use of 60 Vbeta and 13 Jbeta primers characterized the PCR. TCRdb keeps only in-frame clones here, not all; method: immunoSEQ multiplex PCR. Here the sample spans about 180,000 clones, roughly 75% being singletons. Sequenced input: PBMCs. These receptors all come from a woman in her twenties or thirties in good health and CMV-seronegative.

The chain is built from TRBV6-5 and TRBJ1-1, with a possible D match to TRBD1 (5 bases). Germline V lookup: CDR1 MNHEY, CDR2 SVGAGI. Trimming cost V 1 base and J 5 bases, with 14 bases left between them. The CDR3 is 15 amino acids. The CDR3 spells CASSYWAGGGTEAFF. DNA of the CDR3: TGTGCCAGCAGTTACTGGGCCGGGGGGGGTACTGAAGCTTTCTTT.

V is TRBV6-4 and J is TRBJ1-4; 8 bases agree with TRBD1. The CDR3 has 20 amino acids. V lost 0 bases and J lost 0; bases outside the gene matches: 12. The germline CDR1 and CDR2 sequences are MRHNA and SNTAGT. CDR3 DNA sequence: TGTGCCAGCAGTGACTCGATCCGGGACAGGTCAGTGTCAACTAATGAAAAACTGTTTTTT. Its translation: CASSDSIRDRSVSTNEKLFF.

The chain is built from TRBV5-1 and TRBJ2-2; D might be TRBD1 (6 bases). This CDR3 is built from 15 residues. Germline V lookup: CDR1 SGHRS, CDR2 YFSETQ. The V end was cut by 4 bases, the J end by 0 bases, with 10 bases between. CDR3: CASSRDISNTGELFF. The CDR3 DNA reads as TGCGCCAGCAGCCGGGACATTTCGAACACCGGGGAGCTGTTTTTT. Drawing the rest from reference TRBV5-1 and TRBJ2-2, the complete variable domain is KAGVTQTPRYLIKTRGQQVTLSCSPISGHRSVSWYQQTPGQGLQFLFEYFSETQRNKGNFPGRFSGRQFSNSRSEMNVSTLELGDSALYLCASSRDISNTGELFFGEGSRLTVL.

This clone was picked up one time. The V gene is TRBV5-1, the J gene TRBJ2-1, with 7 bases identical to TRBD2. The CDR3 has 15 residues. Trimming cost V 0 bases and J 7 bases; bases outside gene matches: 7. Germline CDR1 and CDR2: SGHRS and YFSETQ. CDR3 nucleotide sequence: TGCGCCAGCAGCTTGGGGCAAGCCGGGGGGAATGAGCAGTTCTTC. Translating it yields CASSLGQAGGNEQFF.